These T cell receptor beta chains were read from a single sample in a study of blood T cells in healthy people across ages. TCRdb analysed the 5' RACE reads with MiXCR anew, one entry per CDR3 protein. The data show approximately 780,000 distinct CDR3 sequences, 25% to 30% seen once. These records were also assigned to another study, of T cells of mothers and their children.

The sequencing sample was made of blood. The receptors derive from a boy aged 5-17 years in good health. The CDR3 runs from the conserved cysteine through the conserved F or W. The order of the fields is V gene, clone size, J gene, CDR3 protein. Clone size is shown for a subset of rows, as once, few, many or a class of expanded clone.

>TRBV20-1|NA|TRBJ2-4
CSAITRGQGFNIQYF
>TRBV3-1|few|TRBJ2-2
CASSRILGGNTGELFF
>TRBV24-1|NA|TRBJ2-7
CATSDPSTGPYEQYF
>TRBV3-1|few|TRBJ2-5
CASSIPSGGEETQYF
>TRBV4-3|few|TRBJ2-3
CASSQSYTDTQYF
>TRBV21-1|NA|TRBJ1-2
CAPRPGEQNGYTF
>TRBV7-9|NA|TRBJ1-2
CASSLALIRPNYGYTF
>TRBV14|NA|TRBJ2-2
CASSQVGATGELFF
>TRBV28|NA|TRBJ2-1
CASSLGPGQGLYGQFF
>TRBV5-1|NA|TRBJ2-2
CASSLRGAGELFF
>TRBV6-2/TRBV6-3|NA|TRBJ1-3
CASSYDISGNTIYF
>TRBV4-1|NA|TRBJ1-2
CASSQDWQTNYGYTF
>TRBV7-2|NA|TRBJ1-3
CASSITGGIGNTIYF
>TRBV2|few|TRBJ2-2
CAITGELNTGELFF
>TRBV6-5|few|TRBJ2-7
CASSYSVRGHYEQYF
>TRBV7-3|few|TRBJ2-1
CASSLGISGHNEQFF
>TRBV28|NA|TRBJ2-1
CASSLKIFRTGYNEQFF
>TRBV14|NA|TRBJ2-5
CASSPAGTQYF
>TRBV7-3|few|NA
CASSPALAGGSNEQFF
>TRBV27|NA|TRBJ2-5
CASSSLTSGVGTQYF
>TRBV24-1|few|TRBJ2-7
CATSQGPSTSTYEQYF
>TRBV10-3|few|TRBJ1-2
CAISGTGANYGYTF
>TRBV20-1|NA|NA
CSAGAGLETQYF
>TRBV6-1|few|TRBJ1-5
CASRAEGLSNQPQHF
>TRBV5-4|NA|TRBJ1-1
CASSRLFRHTEAFF
>TRBV6-5|few|TRBJ1-1
CASSYSSITEAFF
>TRBV12-3/TRBV12-4|few|TRBJ1-5
CASSLNLAAQPQHF
>TRBV12-3/TRBV12-4|NA|TRBJ2-3
CASSSTGAPTDTQYF
>TRBV10-3|NA|TRBJ2-7
CAIRQIQGGAGEQYF
>TRBV28|many|TRBJ2-5
CASSPGTDQETQYF
>TRBV18|NA|TRBJ1-1
CASSPARARDGTEAFF
>TRBV13|NA|TRBJ2-5
CASSLDTKFKTQYF
>TRBV25-1|NA|TRBJ2-5
CASSNREISETQYF
>TRBV20-1|few|TRBJ2-7
CSAREDSLGQYF
>TRBV20-1|few|TRBJ2-4
CSAAEFAKNIQYF
>TRBV9|few|TRBJ1-1
CASSSRQGLNTEAFF
>TRBV28|NA|TRBJ2-5
CASSSPVRVYQETQYF
>TRBV11-2|few|TRBJ1-2
CASSSGRGYGYTF
>TRBV7-9|NA|TRBJ2-5
CASSSPSGPQETQYF
>TRBV20-1|NA|TRBJ2-7
CSARDGGGGWLAGEQYF
>TRBV4-1|few|TRBJ1-1
CASRGMGPMNTEAFF
>TRBV7-6|few|TRBJ2-1
CASSSWTGNEQFF
>TRBV3-1|few|TRBJ2-2
CASSHPGQVRMYTGELFF
>TRBV12-3/TRBV12-4|NA|TRBJ1-1
CASSTQGGNTEALF
>TRBV7-9|NA|TRBJ2-4
CASSRPGTGTKNIQYF
>TRBV5-1|few|TRBJ2-7
CASSLGPVGGPYEQYF
>TRBV20-1|NA|TRBJ2-5
CSARRSEDREETQYF
>TRBV5-1|NA|NA
CASRIWGAGTYEQYF
>TRBV18|many|TRBJ1-3
CASSPPGNTIYF
>TRBV4-1|few|TRBJ1-6
CASSKEGDLWNSPLHF
>TRBV12-3/TRBV12-4|NA|NA
CASSSRDTFNEQFF
>TRBV5-1|few|TRBJ2-3
CASSLAAFYTQYF
>TRBV5-1|NA|TRBJ2-7
CASSFGQLAYEQYF
>TRBV4-1|NA|TRBJ1-3
CASRQGAGNTIYF
>TRBV28|few|TRBJ1-6
CASRPPENSPLHF